This TCR beta chain was retrieved from a study of CD4 and CD8 cells across lung adenocarcinoma regions. TCRdb analysed the PCR reads with MiXCR anew, one entry per CDR3 protein. The sample has more than 9,500 distinct CDR3 sequences, less than 60% seen once. CDR3 length: 13 residues. The V gene's germline CDR1 is SGHTA and CDR2 FQGNSA. The patients had localized lung adenocarcinoma, a non-small cell subtype. V usage is TRBV7-2 and J usage is TRBJ2-3, with a weak D call TRBD2 (5 bases). Gene TRBJ2-7 matches the end of the DNA better, so the J call may be wrong. Material for sequencing was CD8+ T cells from the margin of a lung tumor. This receptor was obtained from a female donor with lung adenocarcinoma. The CD4 and CD8 labels of this study may be unreliable. The DNA for the CDR3 is TGTGCCAGCAGCCCGGACTTGTCCTACGAGCAGTACTTC. Protein product: CASSPDLSYEQYF.